These 9 T cell receptor beta chains came from one sample sequenced in a study of blood T cell repertoires in COVID-19. Only in-frame clones appear in the TCRdb table, and some are missing; sequencing was by immunoSEQ multiplex PCR. In the table there are around 280,000 clones, more than 70% of which are singletons. Specimen: peripheral blood. The origin of the receptors is a woman in her 30s with COVID-19, enrolled during active disease.

V is TRBV27 and J is TRBJ1-3; D call uncertain. CDR3 size: 11 residues. Trimming stripped 6 bases from V and 4 bases from J, with 4 bases between. Per germline, CDR1 MNHEY and CDR2 SMNVEV (reference sequence). CDR3 residues: CASRAGNTIYF. In nucleotides, the CDR3 is TGTGCCAGCAGGGCCGGAAACACCATATATTTT.

V usage is TRBV2 and J usage is TRBJ2-7, with 8 bases matching TRBD2. The CDR3 is 14 residues long. Germline CDR1 and CDR2: SNHLY and FYNNEI. Trimming at V came to 8 bases and at J to 2 bases, leaving 8 bases not matched to a gene. CDR3 region: CASLRGTSPYEQYF. The CDR3 bases are TGTGCCAGCTTGAGGGGGACTAGTCCCTACGAGCAGTACTTC.

V gene TRBV5-1 combines with J gene TRBJ2-7; D is undetermined. Trimming took off 1 base at V and 4 bases at J, with 9 bases between the two ends. The length of the CDR3 is 13 residues. Germline CDR1 and CDR2: SGHRS and YFSETQ. The CDR3: CASSLSQRYEQYF. The CDR3 nucleotides read TGCGCCAGCAGCTTGAGTCAACGGTACGAGCAGTACTTC. Drawing the rest from reference TRBV5-1 and TRBJ2-7, the complete variable domain is KAGVTQTPRYLIKTRGQQVTLSCSPISGHRSVSWYQQTPGQGLQFLFEYFSETQRNKGNFPGRFSGRQFSNSRSEMNVSTLELGDSALYLCASSLSQRYEQYFGPGTRLTVT.

The rearrangement links TRBV5-1 to TRBJ2-7; D not resolved. V lost 2 bases and J 1 base, leaving 10 bases between the germline ends. The germline V gene encodes CDR1 SGHRS and CDR2 YFSETQ. This CDR3 contains 14 residues. The CDR3 DNA sequence: TGCGCCAGCAGCTTTAGCTGGCCATCCTACGAGCAGTACTTC. It codes for CASSFSWPSYEQYF.

This clone was seen a few times. This chain links TRBV19 with TRBJ1-5; no clear D. Germline V gene data show CDR1 as LNHDA and CDR2 as SQIVND (reference sequence). This CDR3 has 14 amino acids. The V and J ends lost 7 bases and 7 bases respectively, with 17 bases between them. The CDR3: CASNAGRGAQPQHF. CDR3 DNA sequence: TGTGCCAGTAATGCGGGCCGGGGAGCGCAGCCCCAGCATTTT.

The chain carries TRBV7-9 and TRBJ2-1, with TRBD2 as a possible D gene (5 bases). The CDR3 contains 15 residues. Looked up from germline, CDR1 is SEHNR and CDR2 is FQNEAQ (reference sequence). The ends were cut back, 4 bases at V and 9 bases at J, with 19 bases in the middle. The DNA for the CDR3 is TGTGCCAGCAGCTGGAGAGAATTACTAGACGGTGAGCAGTTCTTC. Its translation: CASSWRELLDGEQFF.

The chain carries TRBV30 and TRBJ1-2; D unclear. Germline V CDR1 and CDR2: GTSNPN, SVGIG (reference sequence). CDR3 size: 13 residues. The germline V and J ends were trimmed by 3 bases and 8 bases, with 16 bases remaining between them. DNA for the CDR3: TGTGCCTGGAGCCTGAGGCGAAACGAAGGCTACACCTTC. The encoded protein is CAWSLRRNEGYTF. The full variable domain, rest sourced from reference TRBV30 and TRBJ1-2, is SQTIHQWPATLVQPVGSPLSLECTVEGTSNPNLYWYRQAAGRGLQLLFYSVGIGQISSEVPQNLSASRPQDRQFILSSKKLLLSDSGFYLCAWSLRRNEGYTFGSGTRLTVV.

V is TRBV9 and J is TRBJ2-5; D may be TRBD2 (5 bases). Per the germline V gene, CDR1 is SGDLS and CDR2 is YYNGEE. This CDR3 spans 16 amino acids. V was clipped by 3 bases and J by 2 bases, with 17 bases between them. CDR3 loop: CASSGEQTGAQETQYF. For the CDR3, the DNA is TGTGCCAGCAGCGGGGAGCAGACTGGCGCTCAAGAGACCCAGTACTTC.

In this sample, this clone turned up once. This CDR3 is CASSPRGVPGEQYF. CDR3 DNA sequence: TGTGCCAGCAGTCCCCGGGGGGTCCCGGGGGAGCAGTACTTC. The chain carries TRBV6-5 and TRBJ2-7; 7 nucleotides match TRBD2. Germline V gene lookup returns CDR1 MNHEY and CDR2 SVGAGI. The CDR3 loop spans 14 amino acids. Germline trimming cut 5 bases from V and 7 bases from J; bases unmatched to any gene: 11.